These 23 T cell receptor beta chains share one sample of origin, sequenced in a study of CD8+CD57+ T cells in acquired aplastic anemia (dated by TCRdb to the late 2010s). For sequencing, an Illumina HiSeq 2000 was employed. Profiling of TCR beta VDJ combinations and CDR3 sequences used genomic DNA as the template. The public reads were reanalyzed by TCRdb: fastp trimming at Q25, MiXCR alignment, in-frame beta chains only. Every entry covers one CDR3 protein and lists the most common genes and DNA from its rows. Present in this sample are roughly 180,000 distinct CDR3 sequences, 64% of which were seen just once. Of the sample, 46% falls within the top ten clones. What was sequenced was sorted CD4+, CD8+, or CD8+CD57+ T cells (not recorded which) from PBMCs. The receptors come from a human donor with severe aplastic anemia or a healthy control (not recorded which).

This rearrangement joins TRBV19 to TRBJ1-5; TRBD1 might be the D (5 bases). From germline, CDR1 is LNHDA and CDR2 SQIVND (reference sequence). The V end lost 8 bases, the J end lost 5 bases, and 19 bases lay between the germline ends. CDR3 length equals 15 residues. CDR3 amino acids: CASSHGGWADQPQHF. The CDR3 DNA follows: TGTGCCAGTTCGCACGGGGGATGGGCTGATCAGCCCCAGCATTTT.

The chain joins TRBV10-2 to TRBJ2-2, with TRBD2 matching over 9 bases. Trimming took 7 bases from V and 4 from J; bases not matched to a gene: 10. This CDR3 is 16 amino acids long. Germline values: CDR1 WSHSY, CDR2 SAAADI. The CDR3 coding sequence is TGCGCCAGCAAGCGGGGGGCAGGGTGGATCACCGGGGAGCTGTTTTTT. Its translation: CASKRGAGWITGELFF.

This clonotype was detected a few times. The J gene is TRBJ1-2, the V gene TRBV7-9, with D possibly being TRBD1 (5 bases). Between the trimmed V and J ends, which lost 10 bases and 6 bases, there was a span of 9 bases. The CDR3 is made up of 10 amino acids. Germline V gene lookup returns CDR1 SEHNR and CDR2 FQNEAQ (reference sequence). The CDR3 DNA is TGTGCCACCGACAGTGATGGCTACACCTTC. Protein product: CATDSDGYTF.

The gene calls are TRBV2 and TRBJ1-2, with D unresolved. In germline, CDR1 is SNHLY, CDR2 FYNNEI. The V gene lost 4 bases and the J gene lost 5 bases, with 8 bases spanning the gap. The CDR3 sequence is 12 residues long. The DNA of the CDR3 is TGTGCCAGCAGTGTCCGGGAGTATGGCTACACCTTC. Translation gives CASSVREYGYTF.

The chain employs TRBV20-1 and TRBJ2-1; 9 bases are a match to TRBD2. Looked up from germline, CDR1 is DFQATT and CDR2 is SNEGSKA (reference sequence). CDR3 length: 15 residues. CDR3 nucleotides: TGCAGCGCCTCGGGGCACGCGGGAGGGATCGATGAGCAGTTCTTC. Protein: CSASGHAGGIDEQFF.

The J gene is TRBJ2-7, the V gene TRBV6-5; TRBD2 agrees at 8 bases. The germline gives CDR1 MNHEY, CDR2 SVGAGI. The length of the CDR3 is 14 residues. Trimming removed 2 bases from V and 5 bases from J; junction bases left unmatched: 5. The CDR3 region is CASSYTAGAHEQYF. CDR3 coding DNA: TGTGCCAGCAGTTACACAGCGGGAGCCCACGAGCAGTACTTC.

This chain joins TRBV20-1 and TRBJ1-1; D ambiguous. CDR3 size: 13 residues. V was cut by 6 bases and J by 4 bases, with 15 bases left in between. Germline V lookup: CDR1 DFQATT, CDR2 SNEGSKA (reference sequence). CDR3 sequence reads: CSALVPRSTEAFF. Here the CDR3 DNA reads TGCAGTGCCCTGGTTCCCAGGAGCACTGAAGCTTTCTTT.

Only a few counts were recorded for this clonotype. This sequence joins TRBV5-1 and TRBJ1-6; no clear D gene. Germline CDR1 and CDR2: SGHRS and YFSETQ. CDR3 length: 14 residues. The V gene lost 0 bases and the J gene lost 7 bases, with 8 bases spanning the gap. CDR3 coding DNA: TGCGCCAGCAGCTTGGAGAGCGGGAATTCACCCCTCCACTTT. It is translated as CASSLESGNSPLHF.

The chain employs TRBV27 and TRBJ2-1, with D perhaps matching TRBD2 (7 bases). The germline V gene has CDR1 MNHEY and CDR2 SMNVEV (reference sequence). The CDR3 runs to 16 residues. V lost 2 bases to trimming and J lost 4 bases, with 15 bases between them. The CDR3 DNA sequence: TGTGCCAGCAGTTTAGGGGGGGGGGCCTTTTACAATGAGCAGTTCTTC. Protein sequence: CASSLGGGAFYNEQFF.

The table lists this clonotype with a count of one. J is TRBJ2-7 and V is TRBV12-3 or TRBV12-4; 7 bases are shared with TRBD1. This CDR3 has 14 amino acids. The V segment lost 5 bases and the J segment 2 bases; nucleotides outside the gene matches: 6. CDR3 bases: TGTGCCAGCAGTAACACGACAGGGACCTACGAGCAGTACTTC. Translated: CASSNTTGTYEQYF.

This chain connects TRBV5-6 to TRBJ1-6; unclear D gene. The CDR3 contains 15 residues. V was shortened by 2 bases and J by 8 bases, with 14 bases between the two germline ends. Germline CDR1 is SGHDT and CDR2 is YYEEEE. In DNA, the CDR3 is TGTGCCAGCAGCTTTCCAATGGATCGGGATTCACCCCTCCACTTT. As protein: CASSFPMDRDSPLHF.

This clonotype was observed a handful of times. The rearrangement uses TRBV20-1 and TRBJ2-7; no firm D call. Germline CDR1 is DFQATT and CDR2 is SNEGSKA (reference sequence). The V end was cut by 1 base, the J end by 4 bases, with 8 bases between. This CDR3 contains 12 residues. The CDR3 protein is CSARAGNYEQYF. In DNA, the CDR3 is TGCAGTGCTAGAGCTGGAAATTACGAGCAGTACTTC.

This clonotype showed up just once. V usage is TRBV9 and J usage is TRBJ1-1; D not certain. This CDR3 is 13 amino acids long. Germline V gene data show CDR1 as SGDLS and CDR2 as YYNGEE. With 0 bases removed from V and 2 bases from J, the gap between germline ends came to 5 bases. CDR3 DNA sequence: TGTGCCAGCAGCGTAGGTTCAAACACTGAAGCTTTCTTT. Its protein is CASSVGSNTEAFF.

This clonotype was counted between two and nine times. The chain carries TRBV10-2 and TRBJ2-5, with D perhaps TRBD1 (5 bases). There are 13 residues in the CDR3. Trimming removed 3 bases from V and 5 bases from J, with 10 bases in between. Germline V gene lookup returns CDR1 WSHSY and CDR2 SAAADI. The DNA for the CDR3 is TGCGCCAGCAGTGATCCAGGGCGGGAGACCCAGTACTTC. Protein: CASSDPGRETQYF.

The chain links TRBV19 to TRBJ2-3; no clear D. The CDR3 runs 15 residues. V was clipped by 3 bases and J by 0 bases, with 10 bases between them. The germline V gene has CDR1 LNHDA and CDR2 SQIVND (reference sequence). CDR3 sequence reads: CASSMGFTSTDTQYF. The CDR3 region has the DNA TGTGCCAGTAGTATGGGTTTCACTAGCACAGATACGCAGTATTTT.

Details on this clonotype: One junction end does not reproduce the germline sequence, and a read error may be involved. CDR3 in amino acids: CASSQGTGNNRPQHF. CDR3 DNA: TGTGCCAGCAGTCAAGGGACAGGAAACAATCGGCCCCAGCATTTT. The rearrangement uses TRBV27 and TRBJ1-5; TRBD1 matches at 8 bases. The CDR3 is 15 amino acids. The V gene's germline CDR1 is MNHEY and CDR2 SMNVEV (reference sequence).

The chain employs TRBV20-1 and TRBJ2-7; TRBD2 agrees at 9 bases. Germline CDR1 reads DFQATT; CDR2 reads SNEGSKA (reference sequence). The V and J ends lost 0 bases and 3 bases, in that order; junction bases with no gene match: 6. The CDR3 length is 15 residues. Here the CDR3 DNA reads TGCAGTGCTAGAGATCAACTAGCGGGTCTCTACGAGCAGTACTTC. As protein: CSARDQLAGLYEQYF.

V and J are TRBV29-1 and TRBJ2-7, with D unclear. Between the trimmed V and J ends, which lost 0 bases and 1 base, there was a span of 13 bases. The CDR3 has 15 amino acids. Germline lookup yields CDR1 SQVTM and CDR2 ANQGSEA. CDR3 region: CSVEDPSISSYEQYF. The CDR3 nucleotides read TGCAGCGTTGAAGATCCGTCCATCAGTTCCTACGAGCAGTACTTC.

With respect to this clonotype: The conserved phenylalanine or tryptophan is not found at the CDR3 terminus, so this likely reflects a read error. The limits of the CDR3 on the DNA are not certain, so only TCRdb's listed CDR3 is given. V is TRBV6-1 and J is TRBJ1-1. The length of the CDR3 is 17 amino acids, counting both ends. Per germline, CDR1 MNHNS and CDR2 SASEGT. The CDR3 here is CASSYSSGGRWTLKLSS.

The chain employs TRBV10-3 and TRBJ2-5, with 8 bases fitting TRBD2. J was trimmed by 5 bases and V by 10 bases; bases with no gene match: 9. Per germline, CDR1 ENHRY and CDR2 SYGVKD. The CDR3 sequence is 13 residues long. The CDR3 DNA reads as TGTGCCAGCAGGAAGGGACTAGGGGAGACCCAGTACTTC. This encodes CASRKGLGETQYF.

The J gene is TRBJ2-5, the V gene TRBV7-7, with 12 nucleotides matching TRBD1. Per germline, CDR1 SSHAT and CDR2 FNYEAQ (reference sequence). V gave up 5 bases and J gave up 5 bases; unmatched junction bases: 9. The CDR3 totals 16 residues. The DNA of the CDR3 is TGTGCCAGCAGCCAACCGGGACAGGGGGCTGGGGAGACCCAGTACTTC. This gives the protein CASSQPGQGAGETQYF.

Of note for this clonotype: A read error may produce the germline difference seen at one junction end. The chain links TRBV7-7 to TRBJ2-3; D might be TRBD2 (5 bases). The CDR3 length is 15 residues. CDR1 is SSHAT and CDR2 is FNYEAQ in the germline V gene (reference sequence). The CDR3 here is CASSPRGGSTDTQYF. The DNA for the CDR3 is TGTGCTAGCAGCCCCCGTGGCGGGAGCACAGATACGCAGTATTTT. The full variable domain, its missing parts supplied by reference TRBV7-7 and TRBJ2-3, is GAGVSQSPRYKVTKRGQDVTLRCDPISSHATLYWYQQALGQGPEFLTYFNYEAQPDKSGLPSDRFSAERPEGSISTLTIQRTEQRDSAMYRCASSPRGGSTDTQYFGPGTRLTVL.

This rearrangement joins TRBV2 to TRBJ2-7; TRBD2 agrees at 8 bases. This CDR3 contains 14 residues. Trimming took 4 bases from V and 7 from J; bases not matched to a gene: 9. Germline V gene sequence: CDR1 SNHLY, CDR2 FYNNEI. The CDR3 DNA reads TGTGCCAGCAGTGTAGGGACTAGGACGTGGGAGCAGTACTTC. Protein product: CASSVGTRTWEQYF.